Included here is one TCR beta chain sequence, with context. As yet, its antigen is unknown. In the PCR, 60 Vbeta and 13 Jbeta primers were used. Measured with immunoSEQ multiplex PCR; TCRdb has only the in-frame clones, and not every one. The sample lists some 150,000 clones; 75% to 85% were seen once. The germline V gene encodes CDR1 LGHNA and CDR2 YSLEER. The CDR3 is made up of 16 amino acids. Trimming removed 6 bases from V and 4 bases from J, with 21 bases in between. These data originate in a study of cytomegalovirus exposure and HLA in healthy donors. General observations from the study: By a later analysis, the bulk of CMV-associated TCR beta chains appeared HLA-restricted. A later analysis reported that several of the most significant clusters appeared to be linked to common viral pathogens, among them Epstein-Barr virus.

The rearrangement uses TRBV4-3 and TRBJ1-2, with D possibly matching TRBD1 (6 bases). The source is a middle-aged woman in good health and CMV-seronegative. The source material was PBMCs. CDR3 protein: CASSQLGGGRSYGYTF. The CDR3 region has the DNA TGCGCCAGCAGTCAATTGGGAGGGGGGCGCAGCTATGGCTACACCTTC.